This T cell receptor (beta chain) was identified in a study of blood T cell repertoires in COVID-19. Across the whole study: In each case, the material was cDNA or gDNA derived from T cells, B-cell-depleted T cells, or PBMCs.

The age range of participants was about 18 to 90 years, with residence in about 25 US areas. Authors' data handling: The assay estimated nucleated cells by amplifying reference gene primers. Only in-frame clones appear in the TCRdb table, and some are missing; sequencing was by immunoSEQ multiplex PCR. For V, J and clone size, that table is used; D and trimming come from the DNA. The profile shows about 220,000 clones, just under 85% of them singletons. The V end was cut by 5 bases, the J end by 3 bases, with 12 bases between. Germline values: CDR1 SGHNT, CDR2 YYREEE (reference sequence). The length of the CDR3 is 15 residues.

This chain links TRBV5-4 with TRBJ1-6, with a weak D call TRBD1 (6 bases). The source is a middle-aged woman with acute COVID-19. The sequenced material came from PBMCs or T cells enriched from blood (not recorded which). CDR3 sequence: CASSLQGYYNSPLHF. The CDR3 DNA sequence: TGTGCCAGCAGTCTACAGGGATACTATAATTCACCCCTCCACTTT.